Below, one T cell receptor beta chain is given with its context. This sample was taken from a study of sequential checkpoint blockade in melanoma. Study information: First-line arms were nivolumab then ipilimumab, or the reverse, randomized 1:1. After both sequences, patients received maintenance nivolumab.

TCRdb keeps only in-frame clones here, not all; method: immunoSEQ multiplex PCR. The table shows 8,500 to 13,000 clones, with 55% to 70% occurring only once. Treatment indicated: randomized to nivolumab then ipilimumab (arm A) or the reverse (arm B). DNA-damaging chemotherapy had not been given to any patient beforehand. From thawed PBMCs, live CD3+CD8+ cells negative for CD19 and CD56 were sorted. The TCR originated in a human donor with melanoma. The sample consisted of CD8+ T cells sorted from blood (inferred from file names), taken from a patient given nivolumab and ipilimumab in sequence.

The CDR3 DNA is TGTGCCAGCACCCTCCTAGCGGGAGTCGATGAGCAGTTCTTC. Translating gives CASTLLAGVDEQFF. V is TRBV6-6 and J is TRBJ2-1; 10 bases fit TRBD2. Germline values: CDR1 MNHNY, CDR2 SVGAGI (reference sequence). The CDR3 totals 14 residues. Germline trimming cut 7 bases from V and 8 bases from J; bases unmatched to any gene: 8.